The 10 T cell receptor beta chains given below trace back to one sample, sequenced in a study of technical replicates of blood from a few donors. The assay was immunoSEQ multiplex PCR, and TCRdb's table has in-frame clones only and misses some. In the table there are about 89,000 clones, approximately 96% of which are singletons. Input material: T cells isolated from PBMCs. The receptors were sampled from a human donor in good health.

The rearrangement uses TRBV5-1 and TRBJ2-2; D is uncertain. The CDR3 extends over 15 amino acids. The germline CDR1 and CDR2 sequences are SGHRS and YFSETQ. V was shortened by 0 bases and J by 1 base, with 7 bases between the two germline ends. CDR3 region: CASSLERGNTGELFF. The DNA for the CDR3 is TGCGCCAGCAGCTTGGAACGCGGGAACACCGGGGAGCTGTTTTTT.

V is TRBV6-1 and J is TRBJ1-5; possible D gene TRBD1, 6 bases. Germline V gene lookup returns CDR1 MNHNS and CDR2 SASEGT. CDR3 length equals 15 residues. V gave up 8 bases and J gave up 3 bases, with 17 bases separating them. CDR3 nucleotides: TGTGCCAGCTCGTTCGGCAGGGGTAACAATCAGCCCCAGCATTTT. This gives the protein CASSFGRGNNQPQHF.

This clone was seen only once. The chain carries TRBV7-2 and TRBJ1-4; TRBD1 matches 8 bases. This CDR3 comprises 15 residues. The V gene end was trimmed by 5 bases and the J gene end by 7 bases; junction bases not matched to a gene: 9. Germline CDR1 and CDR2: SGHTA and FQGNSA. The CDR3 DNA sequence: TGTGCCAGCAGCCCCCGGACAGGGCCCATTGAAAAACTGTTTTTT. It specifies CASSPRTGPIEKLFF.

This chain joins TRBV9 and TRBJ1-2, with 7 bases identical to TRBD1. This CDR3 is 14 amino acids long. Looked up from germline, CDR1 is SGDLS and CDR2 is YYNGEE. With V trimmed by 0 bases and J by 4 bases, 3 bases remained unmatched. CDR3: CASSVERTGYGYTF. CDR3 in DNA: TGTGCCAGCAGCGTAGAACGGACAGGCTATGGCTACACCTTC.

This chain uses TRBV4-1 with TRBJ2-3; TRBD2 agrees at 9 bases. There are 16 residues in the CDR3. Looked up from germline, CDR1 is MGHRA and CDR2 is YSYEKL. The ends lost 1 base at V and 4 bases at J; junction bases unmatched: 6. The CDR3 DNA reads TGCGCCAGCAGCCAAGGAAGTAGCGGGAGTGCAGATACGCAGTATTTT. This sequence encodes CASSQGSSGSADTQYF.

This sequence joins TRBV6-5 and TRBJ1-2; D unclear. Per the germline V gene, CDR1 is MNHEY and CDR2 is SVGAGI. Trimming took off 0 bases at V and 8 bases at J, with 16 bases between the two ends. The CDR3 covers 15 residues. The CDR3 is CASSYSTSRTGGYTF. The CDR3 DNA follows: TGTGCCAGCAGTTACTCGACTAGCCGAACGGGGGGCTACACCTTC.

J is TRBJ2-5 and V is TRBV2; D might be TRBD1 (5 bases). From germline, CDR1 is SNHLY and CDR2 FYNNEI. The CDR3 is 12 amino acids. V lost 4 bases, J lost 5 bases, and 8 bases lay in between. CDR3: CASSGQGETQYF. DNA of the CDR3: TGTGCCAGCAGTGGGCAGGGCGAGACCCAGTACTTC. Filled out from reference TRBV2 and TRBJ2-5, the complete variable domain reads EPEVTQTPSHQVTQMGQEVILRCVPISNHLYFYWYRQILGQKVEFLVSFYNNEISEKSEIFDDQFSVERPDGSNFTLKIRSTKLEDSAMYFCASSGQGETQYFGPGTRLLVL.

The V gene is TRBV2, the J gene TRBJ2-1; maybe TRBD2 (6 bases). Germline lookup yields CDR1 SNHLY and CDR2 FYNNEI. CDR3 length: 15 residues. The V and J ends lost 5 bases and 0 bases respectively, with 11 bases between them. CDR3 in DNA: TGTGCCAGCAGTCTTCAGGGAGGCTCCTACAATGAGCAGTTCTTC. Its protein product is CASSLQGGSYNEQFF.

The chain has TRBV5-6 and TRBJ1-4, with D possibly matching TRBD1 (5 bases). The CDR3 consists of 16 residues. The germline V and J ends were trimmed by 2 bases and 1 base, with 12 bases remaining between them. Germline values: CDR1 SGHDT, CDR2 YYEEEE. CDR3: CASSFQGLGTNEKLFF. CDR3 coding DNA: TGTGCCAGCAGCTTCCAGGGTTTAGGAACTAATGAAAAACTGTTTTTT. Together with reference TRBV5-6 and TRBJ1-4, the CDR3 gives the full variable domain: DAGVTQSPTHLIKTRGQQVTLRCSPKSGHDTVSWYQQALGQGPQFIFQYYEEEERQRGNFPDRFSGHQFPNYSSELNVNALLLGDSALYLCASSFQGLGTNEKLFFGSGTQLSVL.

The chain uses TRBV7-3 and TRBJ2-3; 15 bases agree with TRBD2. The CDR3 totals 19 residues. Germline loops: CDR1 SGHTA, CDR2 FQGTGA. V dropped 0 bases and J dropped 3; count of bases not matched to a gene: 7. The CDR3 DNA follows: TGTGCCAGCAGCTTAACTGGGACTAGCGGGGGGCCCGGAACAGATACGCAGTATTTT. Its protein is CASSLTGTSGGPGTDTQYF.